The TCR beta chain described here comes from a study of cytomegalovirus exposure and HLA in healthy donors. This clone has only one observation. V gave up 5 bases and J gave up 2 bases; unmatched junction bases: 4. Germline V gives CDR1 MNHEY, CDR2 SMNVEV (reference sequence). The CDR3 runs to 15 residues. The PCR employed 60 Vbeta primers together with 13 Jbeta primers. Sequenced by immunoSEQ multiplex PCR; TCRdb stores in-frame clones only, minus some. The sample lists about 130,000 clones; 73% were seen once. This TCR was sampled from a man between 60 and 70 years old in good health and CMV-seropositive. The sequenced material came from PBMCs. The genes are TRBV27 and TRBJ2-1; 9 bases align to TRBD2. CDR3 amino acids: CASSRQRGAYNEQFF. The CDR3 coding sequence is TGTGCCAGCAGTCGCCAGCGGGGGGCCTACAATGAGCAGTTCTTC.